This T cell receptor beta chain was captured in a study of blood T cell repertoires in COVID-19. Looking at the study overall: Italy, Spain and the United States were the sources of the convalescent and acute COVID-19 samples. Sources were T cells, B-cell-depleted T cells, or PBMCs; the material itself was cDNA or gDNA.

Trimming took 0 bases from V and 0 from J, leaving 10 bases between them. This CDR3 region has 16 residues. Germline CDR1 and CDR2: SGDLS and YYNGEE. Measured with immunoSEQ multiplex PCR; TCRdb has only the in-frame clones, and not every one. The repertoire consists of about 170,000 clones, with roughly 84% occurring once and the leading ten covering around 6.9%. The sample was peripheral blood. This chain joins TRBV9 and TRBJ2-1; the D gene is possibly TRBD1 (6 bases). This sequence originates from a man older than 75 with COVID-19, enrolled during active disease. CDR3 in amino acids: CASSVGGRGSYNEQFF. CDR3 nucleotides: TGTGCCAGCAGCGTAGGTGGCAGGGGCTCCTACAATGAGCAGTTCTTC. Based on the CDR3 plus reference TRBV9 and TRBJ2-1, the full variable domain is DSGVTQTPKHLITATGQRVTLRCSPRSGDLSVYWYQQSLDQGLQFLIQYYNGEERAKGNILERFSAQQFPDLHSELNLSSLELGDSALYFCASSVGGRGSYNEQFFGPGTRLTVL.